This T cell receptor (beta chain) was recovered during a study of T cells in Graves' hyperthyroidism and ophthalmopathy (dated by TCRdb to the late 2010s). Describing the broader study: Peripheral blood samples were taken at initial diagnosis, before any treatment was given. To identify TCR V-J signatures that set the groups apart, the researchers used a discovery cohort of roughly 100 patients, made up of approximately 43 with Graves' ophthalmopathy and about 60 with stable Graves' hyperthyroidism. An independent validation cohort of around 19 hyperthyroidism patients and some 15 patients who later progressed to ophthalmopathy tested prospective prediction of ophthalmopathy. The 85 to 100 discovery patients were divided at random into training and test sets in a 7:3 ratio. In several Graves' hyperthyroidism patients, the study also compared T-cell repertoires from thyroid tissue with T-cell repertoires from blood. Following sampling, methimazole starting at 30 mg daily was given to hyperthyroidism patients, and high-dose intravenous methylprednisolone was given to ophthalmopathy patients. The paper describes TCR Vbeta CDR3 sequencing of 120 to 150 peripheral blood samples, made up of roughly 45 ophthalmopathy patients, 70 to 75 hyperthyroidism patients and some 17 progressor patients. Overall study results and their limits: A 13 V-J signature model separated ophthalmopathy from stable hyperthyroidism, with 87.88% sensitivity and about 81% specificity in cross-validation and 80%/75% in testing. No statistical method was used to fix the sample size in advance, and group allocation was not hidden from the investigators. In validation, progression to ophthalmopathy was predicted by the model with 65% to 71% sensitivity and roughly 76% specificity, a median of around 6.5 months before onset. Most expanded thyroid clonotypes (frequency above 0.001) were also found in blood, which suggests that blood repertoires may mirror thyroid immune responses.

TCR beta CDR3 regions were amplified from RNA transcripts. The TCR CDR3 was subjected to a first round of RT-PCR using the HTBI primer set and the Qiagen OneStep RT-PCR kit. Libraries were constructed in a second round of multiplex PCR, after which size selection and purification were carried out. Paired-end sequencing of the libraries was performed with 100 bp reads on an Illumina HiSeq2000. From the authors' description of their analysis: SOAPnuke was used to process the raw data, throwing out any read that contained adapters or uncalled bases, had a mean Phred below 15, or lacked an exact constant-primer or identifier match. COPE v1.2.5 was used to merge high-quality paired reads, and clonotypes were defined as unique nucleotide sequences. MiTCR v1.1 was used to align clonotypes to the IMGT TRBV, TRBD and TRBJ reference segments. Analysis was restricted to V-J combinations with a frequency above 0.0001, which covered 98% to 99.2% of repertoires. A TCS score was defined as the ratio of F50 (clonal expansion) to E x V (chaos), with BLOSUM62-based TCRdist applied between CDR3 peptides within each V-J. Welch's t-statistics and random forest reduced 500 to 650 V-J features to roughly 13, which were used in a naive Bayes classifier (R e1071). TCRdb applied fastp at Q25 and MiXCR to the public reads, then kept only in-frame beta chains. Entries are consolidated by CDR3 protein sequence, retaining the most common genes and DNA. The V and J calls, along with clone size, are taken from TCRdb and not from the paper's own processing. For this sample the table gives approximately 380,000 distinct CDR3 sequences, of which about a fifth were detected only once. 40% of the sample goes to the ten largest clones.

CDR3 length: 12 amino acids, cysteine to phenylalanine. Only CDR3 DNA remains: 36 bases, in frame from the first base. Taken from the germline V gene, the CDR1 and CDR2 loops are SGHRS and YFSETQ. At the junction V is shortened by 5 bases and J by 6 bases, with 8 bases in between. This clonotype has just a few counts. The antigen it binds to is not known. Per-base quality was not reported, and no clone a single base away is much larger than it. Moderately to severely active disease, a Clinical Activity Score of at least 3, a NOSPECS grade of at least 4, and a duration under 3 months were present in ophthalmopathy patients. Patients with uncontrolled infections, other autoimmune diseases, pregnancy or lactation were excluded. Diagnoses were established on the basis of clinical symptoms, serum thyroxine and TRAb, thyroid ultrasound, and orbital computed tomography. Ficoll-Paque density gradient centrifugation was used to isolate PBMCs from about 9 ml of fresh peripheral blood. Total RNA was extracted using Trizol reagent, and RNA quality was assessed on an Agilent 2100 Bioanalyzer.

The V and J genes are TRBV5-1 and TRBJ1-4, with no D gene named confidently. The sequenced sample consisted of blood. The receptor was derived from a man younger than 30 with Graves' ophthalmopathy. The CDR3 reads CASSLPDEKLFF. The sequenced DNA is TGCGCCAGCAGTCTCCCAGATGAAAAACTGTTTTTT. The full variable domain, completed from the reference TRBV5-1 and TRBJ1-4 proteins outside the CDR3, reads KAGVTQTPRYLIKTRGQQVTLSCSPISGHRSVSWYQQTPGQGLQFLFEYFSETQRNKGNFPGRFSGRQFSNSRSEMNVSTLELGDSALYLCASSLPDEKLFFGSGTQLSVL.